This is a list of T cell receptor beta chains from one sample in a study of technical replicates of blood from several donors. The repertoire was sequenced with immunoSEQ multiplex PCR; TCRdb's copy has only in-frame clones and lacks some. The sample contains roughly 69,000 clones, 95% to 97% of which appear only once. The sequenced sample consisted of T cells isolated from PBMCs. The origin of the receptors is a human donor in good health. Each CDR3 is given with its conserved first and last residue. Each record gives: J gene, V gene, CDR3 protein.

J gene: TRBJ1-1; V gene: TRBV19; CDR3 protein: CASSIVPGGTEAFF
J gene: TRBJ2-1; V gene: TRBV30; CDR3 protein: CAWSSLTLSITVSSYNEQFF
J gene: TRBJ2-1; V gene: TRBV27; CDR3 protein: CASKLGGLPSPHEQFF
J gene: TRBJ1-5; V gene: TRBV6-4; CDR3 protein: CASSERGGSQPQHF
J gene: TRBJ2-2; V gene: TRBV5-4; CDR3 protein: CASSPLVTGADLGTGELFF
J gene: TRBJ2-5; V gene: TRBV7-2; CDR3 protein: CASSLNSQETQYF
J gene: TRBJ2-7; V gene: TRBV4-1; CDR3 protein: CASSQGPSGYEQYF
J gene: TRBJ2-5; V gene: TRBV15; CDR3 protein: CATSVKALTSGEYQETQYF
J gene: TRBJ1-3; V gene: TRBV5-1; CDR3 protein: CASSLGGGGNTIYF
J gene: TRBJ2-7; V gene: TRBV6-5; CDR3 protein: CASRPLGSSYEQYF
J gene: TRBJ2-5; V gene: TRBV2; CDR3 protein: CASIQRESWETQYF
J gene: TRBJ2-1; V gene: TRBV4-1; CDR3 protein: CASQPDRGSQFF
J gene: TRBJ2-1; V gene: TRBV30; CDR3 protein: CARRTGAYNEQFF
J gene: TRBJ2-1; V gene: TRBV7-3; CDR3 protein: CASSLKPGAPEQFF
J gene: TRBJ1-2; V gene: TRBV25-1; CDR3 protein: CASSPGLSDGYTF
J gene: TRBJ2-3; V gene: TRBV28; CDR3 protein: CASRGGPGADTQYF
J gene: TRBJ1-4; V gene: TRBV11-2; CDR3 protein: CASSFETRNEKLFF